This paragraph covers one T cell receptor (beta chain) sequence. Its target antigen remains unknown. No much larger clone exists at a distance of one base, and base qualities are not known. This entry belongs to a study of T-cell memory formation after mild COVID-19 (dated by TCRdb to the early 2020s). About the full investigation: TCR sequence clusters from the two donors were found to be largely donor specific. Two young, previously healthy adult volunteers, one female and one male, were included in the cohort. T-cell clones expanding and contracting after mild COVID-19 in two donors were tracked by longitudinal TCRalpha and TCRbeta repertoire sequencing. Broad study findings and their caveats: Contracting CD4+ clones were located mainly in the CM and EM memory subsets, whereas CD8+ clones were found to be enriched in EMRA. Clones that contracted from day 15 to 85 showed balanced CD4/CD8 phenotypes, whereas a second wave of clones that expanded from day 15 to 37 leaned towards CD4+. The detection of some responding clones in pre-infection memory suggests that pre-existing cross-reactive memory T cells joined the SARS-CoV-2 response. The study covered only a couple of mild cases, and larger cohorts including severe cases with pre-infection samples were considered necessary. SARS-CoV-2 specificity was not confirmed for the second-wave clones peaking on day 37.

PBMCs were isolated by Ficoll-Paque density gradient centrifugation. Reading the germline V gene (reference sequence) gives CDR1 LNHNV and CDR2 YYDKDF. V gives up 2 bases and J gives up 6 bases, and the segment between their germline ends measures 10 bases. The CDR3, from cysteine to phenylalanine, totals 14 residues. Here the CDR3 DNA is all that survives: 42 bases in frame from base 1. The instrument was an Illumina NovaSeq 6000. cDNA libraries for TCRalpha and TCRbeta were prepared by 5'RACE using constant-segment primers, with sample barcodes and unique molecular identifiers added. Trizol reagent was used to extract RNA from every sample. Library amplification was performed in two PCR steps, and a second sample barcode and Illumina TruSeq adapters were introduced in the second step. Sequencing of the libraries was done on an Illumina NovaSeq, producing 2 x 150 bp paired-end reads. Per the authors' processing: Demultiplexing of reads and collapsing into UMI-guided consensus sequences were performed with migec v1.2.7. Using mixcr v2.1.11, UMI consensuses were aligned to TRA and TRB V and J templates and then assembled into clonotypes. Clonotypes were classified as expanded or contracted when called significant by both edgeR and NoisET, with noise models trained on biological replicates. For edgeR calls, a false discovery rate-adjusted p below 0.01 and a log2 fold-change threshold of 1 were applied. As an exploratory analysis of dynamics, PCA with hierarchical clustering was applied to max-normalized trajectories of the 1000 most abundant clonotypes. Separately sequenced CD4+ and CD8+ repertoires were used to assign the CD4 or CD8 phenotype of responding clones. Through fastp at Q25 and MiXCR, TCRdb rebuilt clones from the public reads, retaining in-frame beta chains. Here each entry gathers all rows of one CDR3 protein and keeps the most common genes and DNA. Here the V and J calls rest on TCRdb's processing, not on the authors' analysis. Present in this sample are approximately 560,000 distinct CDR3 sequences, roughly 17% of which were seen just once. About 7.5% of the sample lies in the top ten.

The material sequenced was PBMCs or a T cell subset sorted from them (not recorded which). The receptor comes from an adult woman who had mild COVID-19 (a few samples of this study predate the infection). The sample titles of this study are shuffled in the database, so cell type and time point are left out; the donor was told from shared clones. This sequence uses TRBV15 and TRBJ1-4; the D segment could be TRBD1, given 5 matching bases. The sequenced DNA: TGTGCCACCAGCAGACGCGGGACTGATGAAAAACTGTTTTTT. This gives the protein CATSRRGTDEKLFF.